These 17 T cell receptor beta chains originate from one sample sequenced in a study of vaccination effects on CD4 cells after COVID-19. The antigens these receptors bind are not known. Clones were read by immunoSEQ multiplex PCR, and TCRdb kept only the in-frame ones, dropping some. The sample contains about 70,000 clones, roughly 80% of which appear only once. Peptide-pool stimulation followed by sequencing identified expanded antigen-specific CD4+ clonotypes in the ViraFEST assay. Scientists isolated CD4+ T cells after a roughly 10-day culture period ended. None of the vaccinated had previously contracted SARS-CoV-2, and their nucleocapsid antibodies tested negative. Sample: CD4+ T cells from PBMCs cultured with SARS-CoV-2 spike peptides, taken before COVID-19 vaccination. Receptor source: a human donor who received a COVID-19 vaccine.

The chain combines TRBV4-1 with TRBJ1-4, with TRBD1 matching over 8 bases. From germline, CDR1 is MGHRA and CDR2 YSYEKL. V shed 4 bases, J shed 7 bases, and the junction held 11 bases outside the gene matches. This CDR3 spans 16 amino acids. This chain's CDR3 is CASSPRAGGASEKLFF. Here the CDR3 DNA reads TGCGCCAGCAGCCCCCGGGCAGGGGGCGCGAGTGAAAAACTGTTTTTT.

The chain uses TRBV3-1 (or the pseudogene TRBV3-2) and TRBJ2-5, with D unclear. The CDR3 runs 15 residues. Germline CDR1 is LGHDT and CDR2 is YNNKEL (reference sequence). The germline V and J ends were trimmed by 1 base and 0 bases, with 9 bases remaining between them. As DNA, the CDR3 is TGTGCCAGCAGCCAAGTAGGACGGGACCAAGAGACCCAGTACTTC. Translated: CASSQVGRDQETQYF.

The chain employs TRBV19 and TRBJ1-3, with D maybe TRBD1 (6 bases). V lost 8 bases and J 0 bases, leaving 11 bases between the germline ends. CDR3 length: 14 amino acids. CDR1 is LNHDA, CDR2 SQIVND, per germline (reference sequence). This CDR3 reads CASLKTGSGNTIYF. CDR3 bases: TGTGCCAGTCTTAAGACAGGCTCTGGAAACACCATATATTTT.

The chain is built from TRBV27 and TRBJ2-7, with D uncertain. This CDR3 spans 14 amino acids. V was cut by 5 bases and J by 6 bases, with 17 bases left in between. Per the germline V gene, CDR1 is MNHEY and CDR2 is SMNVEV (reference sequence). CDR3 nucleotide sequence: TGTGCCAGCAGTGCACGTACGGAGCGCTCCGAGCAGTACGTC. This translates into CASSARTERSEQYV.

The chain is built from TRBV5-4 and TRBJ1-1; the D gene is possibly TRBD1 (5 bases). This CDR3 has 13 residues. Trimming pared 5 bases from V and 5 bases from J, leaving 13 bases between. Per the germline V gene, CDR1 is SGHNT and CDR2 is YYREEE (reference sequence). The CDR3: CASSPARETEAFF. The CDR3 DNA sequence: TGTGCCAGCAGTCCAGCCAGGGAGACTGAAGCTTTCTTT.

V is TRBV6-5 and J is TRBJ1-6; D gene ambiguous. CDR1 is MNHEY, CDR2 SVGAGI, per germline. This CDR3 spans 13 amino acids. Trimming left V 4 bases short and J 9 bases short, with 10 bases between. CDR3 protein: CASSLPTPSPLHF. In DNA form, the CDR3 reads TGTGCCAGCAGTTTGCCGACTCCTTCACCCCTCCACTTT.

This clone was observed a handful of times. This chain connects TRBV2 to TRBJ1-6, with 7 nucleotides matching TRBD1. This CDR3 has 17 amino acids. V dropped 5 bases and J dropped 10; count of bases not matched to a gene: 17. Looked up from germline, CDR1 is SNHLY and CDR2 is FYNNEI. The CDR3 DNA sequence: TGTGCCAGCAGTATATTAGAACTAGGGGGCACAGGGTCACCCCTCCACTTT. This gives the protein CASSILELGGTGSPLHF.

The gene calls are TRBV4-3 and TRBJ1-2; possibly TRBD1 for D (6 bases). Per the germline V gene, CDR1 is LGHNA and CDR2 is YSLEER. The CDR3 extends over 16 amino acids. The germline V and J ends were trimmed by 1 base and 3 bases, with 15 bases remaining between them. The CDR3 DNA is TGCGCCAGCAGCCAAGGGGGGGCCAGGGATCACTATGGCTACACCTTC. Translation gives CASSQGGARDHYGYTF.

The chain combines TRBV7-2 with TRBJ2-2; 7 nucleotides line up with TRBD1. J was trimmed by 1 base and V by 6 bases; bases with no gene match: 8. Per germline, CDR1 SGHTA and CDR2 FQGNSA. The CDR3 totals 16 residues. CDR3 coding DNA: TGTGCCAGCAGGTCCTACAGGGGTGGGAACACCGGGGAGCTGTTTTTT. It is translated as CASRSYRGGNTGELFF.

The chain recombines TRBV6-4 with TRBJ1-2; 8 nucleotides align to TRBD1. Trimming took 4 bases from V and 4 from J; bases not matched to a gene: 5. CDR1 and CDR2 (germline): MRHNA, SNTAGT. The CDR3 consists of 14 residues. DNA for the CDR3: TGTGCCAGCAGTGCTACAGGGGGTGGCTATGGCTACACCTTC. Residues: CASSATGGGYGYTF.

The rearrangement links TRBV6-5 to TRBJ1-1, with D tentatively TRBD1 (5 bases). Germline CDR1 reads MNHEY; CDR2 reads SVGAGI. The CDR3 runs 15 residues. The ends were cut back, 6 bases at V and 1 base at J, with 15 bases in the middle. The CDR3: CASSRYATANTEAFF. In DNA form, the CDR3 reads TGTGCCAGCAGCCGATACGCGACAGCGAACACTGAAGCTTTCTTT.

The rearrangement uses TRBV19 and TRBJ1-2; D remains ambiguous. CDR3 size: 14 residues. Germline V gene lookup returns CDR1 LNHDA and CDR2 SQIVND (reference sequence). V dropped 5 bases and J dropped 4 bases, with 14 bases sitting between them. The CDR3 nucleotides read TGTGCCAGTAGTCGTTCTCAGGCAGCCTATGGCTACACCTTC. Residues: CASSRSQAAYGYTF.

The chain links TRBV4-3 to TRBJ1-3; D remains unclear. Germline V lookup: CDR1 LGHNA, CDR2 YSLEER. Trimming shortened V by 1 base and J by 11 bases, and 21 bases separated the two germline ends. This CDR3 region has 16 residues. CDR3 sequence: CASSQAGPRSGTPIYF. CDR3 nucleotides: TGCGCCAGCAGCCAAGCCGGTCCGCGATCGGGAACACCCATATATTTT.

This chain joins TRBV9 and TRBJ1-2, with TRBD1 identical over 9 bases. CDR1 is SGDLS and CDR2 is YYNGEE in the germline V gene. The CDR3 runs 15 residues. Trimming removed 4 bases from V and 7 bases from J; junction bases left unmatched: 11. CDR3 sequence reads: CASSPASGQGGGYTF. The DNA of the CDR3 is TGTGCCAGCAGCCCGGCTTCGGGACAGGGAGGTGGCTACACCTTC.

The rearrangement uses TRBV7-3 and TRBJ1-2; 9 nucleotides align to TRBD1. The CDR3 is made up of 13 amino acids. Germline trimming cut 1 base from V and 6 bases from J; bases unmatched to any gene: 0. Germline CDR1 and CDR2: SGHTA and FQGTGA. The CDR3 here is CASSLRQGDGYTF. Here the CDR3 DNA reads TGTGCCAGCAGCTTAAGACAGGGGGATGGCTACACCTTC.

The chain carries TRBV5-5 and TRBJ2-1; 8 positions match TRBD2. Germline V gives CDR1 SGHKS, CDR2 YYEKEE (reference sequence). Germline trimming cut 4 bases from V and 0 bases from J; bases unmatched to any gene: 12. CDR3 size: 18 residues. The CDR3 loop reads CASSGTGNGGASYNEQFF. In DNA, the CDR3 is TGTGCCAGCAGCGGAACAGGGAACGGGGGGGCCTCCTACAATGAGCAGTTCTTC. Using reference TRBV5-5 and TRBJ2-1 for the parts outside the CDR3, the full variable domain is DAGVTQSPTHLIKTRGQQVTLRCSPISGHKSVSWYQQVLGQGPQFIFQYYEKEERGRGNFPDRFSARQFPNYSSELNVNALLLGDSALYLCASSGTGNGGASYNEQFFGPGTRLTVL.

The gene calls are TRBV5-6 and TRBJ1-1, with TRBD1 matching 7 bases. Losses at the gene ends were 2 bases for V and 4 bases for J; bases not matched to a gene: 8. CDR3 length: 15 amino acids. Looked up from germline, CDR1 is SGHDT and CDR2 is YYEEEE. This chain's CDR3 is CASSLWAGGITEAFF. The CDR3 DNA follows: TGTGCCAGCAGCTTATGGGCAGGGGGAATCACTGAAGCTTTCTTT.